The 30 T cell receptor beta chains in this list originate from one sample, sequenced in a study of T cells in Graves' hyperthyroidism and ophthalmopathy. Template material for amplifying TCR beta CDR3 regions consisted of RNA transcripts. First-round RT-PCR with HTBI primers amplified the TCR CDR3 region. TCRdb processed the multiplex PCR reads anew with MiXCR; each CDR3 protein has one entry. The table includes approximately 500,000 distinct CDR3 sequences, about half detected once. Specimen: peripheral blood or thyroid tissue (not recorded which). The receptor source for this set is a young woman with Graves' hyperthyroidism.

This clonotype came up many times. The rearrangement links TRBV7-2 to TRBJ1-1; D possibly corresponds to TRBD1 (6 bases). The V end was cut by 1 base, the J end by 4 bases, with 16 bases between. Germline V gene data show CDR1 as SGHTA and CDR2 as FQGNSA. The CDR3 extends over 16 amino acids. The CDR3 DNA reads TGTGCCAGCAGCTTAGAAGCTGGGGGCGCCGGCACTGAAGCTTTCTTT. This encodes CASSLEAGGAGTEAFF.

This clonotype was observed at least ten times. The chain links TRBV7-9 to TRBJ1-2; no definite D call. V lost 8 bases to trimming and J lost 0 bases, with 22 bases between them. CDR3 size: 17 residues. CDR1 and CDR2 from the germline V gene are SEHNR and FQNEAQ (reference sequence). This chain's CDR3 is CASEASAPRPTNYGYTF. Here the CDR3 DNA reads TGTGCCAGCGAAGCTTCGGCACCCAGACCGACTAACTATGGCTACACCTTC. The full variable domain, in which reference TRBV7-9 and TRBJ1-2 provide the parts outside the CDR3, is DTGVSQNPRHKITKRGQNVTFRCDPISEHNRLYWYRQTLGQGPEFLTYFQNEAQLEKSRLLSDRFSAERPKGSFSTLEIQRTEQGDSAMYLCASEASAPRPTNYGYTFGSGTRLTVV.

This CDR3 reads CASSRRTSGTTDTQYF. CDR3 DNA: TGTGCCAGCAGCCGACGGACTAGCGGGACCACAGATACGCAGTATTTT. The gene calls are TRBV7-2 and TRBJ2-3, with 12 bases aligning to TRBD2. The CDR3 sequence is 16 residues long. Germline V gene sequence: CDR1 SGHTA, CDR2 FQGNSA. With V trimmed by 5 bases and J by 2 bases, 5 bases remained unmatched.

At least ten counts were recorded for this clonotype. The chain carries TRBV9 and TRBJ2-2, with D perhaps matching TRBD2 (7 bases). CDR1 and CDR2 from the germline V gene are SGDLS and YYNGEE. V was clipped by 4 bases and J by 6 bases, with 16 bases between them. CDR3 length equals 15 residues. CDR3: CASSPPKGGAGELFF. CDR3 nucleotide sequence: TGTGCCAGCAGCCCACCCAAAGGGGGGGCCGGGGAGCTGTTTTTT.

The genes are TRBV20-1 and TRBJ2-3, with TRBD1 matching 12 bases. CDR3 length: 14 amino acids. Trimming removed 6 bases from V and 5 bases from J; junction bases left unmatched: 6. Germline assignment: CDR1 DFQATT and CDR2 SNEGSKA (reference sequence). The DNA for the CDR3 is TGCAGTGCGACCGGGACAGGGGGCATAGATACGCAGTATTTT. The encoded protein is CSATGTGGIDTQYF.

In this sample, this clonotype turned up a few times. The rearrangement uses TRBV4-1 and TRBJ1-3; 8 positions match TRBD1. Germline V gives CDR1 MGHRA, CDR2 YSYEKL. The CDR3 is made up of 18 amino acids. Trimming took 0 bases from V and 1 from J; bases not matched to a gene: 8. CDR3 amino acids: CASSQDLRQGASGNTIYF. The CDR3, as DNA: TGCGCCAGCAGCCAAGATCTAAGGCAGGGGGCATCTGGAAACACCATATATTTT.

Concerning this clonotype itself: A junction end diverges from the germline sequence, so it may reflect a read error. The chain links TRBV7-2 to TRBJ1-6; a weak D match, TRBD1 (5 bases). This CDR3 has 15 amino acids. CDR1 SGHTA and CDR2 FQGNSA come from the germline V gene. The CDR3 sequence is CASSLGVSGDSPLHF. CDR3 in DNA: TGTGCCAGTAGCTTAGGGGTCAGTGGCGATTCACCCCTCCACTTT.

This clonotype has a count of ten or more. The rearrangement joins TRBV29-1 to TRBJ1-5; D call uncertain. The V and J ends lost 4 bases and 3 bases respectively, with 7 bases between them. The length of the CDR3 is 12 residues. Germline V gene lookup returns CDR1 SQVTM and CDR2 ANQGSEA. The CDR3 here is CSVGDYNQPQHF. The DNA for the CDR3 is TGCAGCGTTGGAGATTACAATCAGCCCCAGCATTTT.

The CDR3 DNA is TGCAGCGTATCCAGGGTTCTTACCGGGGAGCTGTTTTTT. Protein sequence: CSVSRVLTGELFF. The J gene is TRBJ2-2, the V gene TRBV29-1; tentatively, D is TRBD1 (5 bases). Germline assignment: CDR1 SQVTM and CDR2 ANQGSEA. The CDR3 spans 13 residues. V was clipped by 6 bases and J by 5 bases, with 13 bases between them.

This clonotype was recorded at least ten times. The rearrangement uses TRBV24-1 and TRBJ2-2; 10 bases fit TRBD2. The CDR3 spans 15 residues. The trim removed 2 bases at V and 5 bases at J, leaving 1 base unmatched. Per germline, CDR1 KGHDR and CDR2 SFDVKD. The CDR3 reads CATSDSSGSTGELFF. CDR3 DNA: TGTGCCACCAGTGATTCTAGCGGGAGTACCGGGGAGCTGTTTTTT.

As for this clonotype: Compared with germline, one end of the junction differs, possibly owing to a read error. J is TRBJ2-6 and V is TRBV7-9; no clear D gene. Germline V gives CDR1 SEHNR, CDR2 FQNEAQ (reference sequence). The CDR3 runs 11 residues. CDR3 amino acids: CASSLDGTEAF. The CDR3 DNA sequence: TGTGCCAGCAGCTTAGACGGAACTGAAGCTTTC.

A few counts support this clonotype. The chain employs TRBV5-1 and TRBJ2-1, with D tentatively TRBD2 (6 bases). Germline V lookup: CDR1 SGHRS, CDR2 YFSETQ. Trimming left V 0 bases short and J 7 bases short, with 14 bases between. This CDR3 comprises 15 residues. CDR3 protein: CASSLESLGLNEQFF. The CDR3 DNA is TGCGCCAGCAGCTTGGAAAGTTTGGGACTTAATGAGCAGTTCTTC.

Ten or more counts support this clonotype. The J gene is TRBJ1-6, the V gene TRBV19; TRBD1 might be the D (6 bases). This CDR3 comprises 14 residues. Germline lookup yields CDR1 LNHDA and CDR2 SQIVND (reference sequence). Trimming shortened V by 5 bases and J by 8 bases, and 13 bases separated the two germline ends. The CDR3 DNA is TGTGCCAGTAGTGCAACAGGGTCAGATTCACCCCTCCACTTT. Amino acid sequence: CASSATGSDSPLHF.

This clonotype came up a few times. The J gene is TRBJ2-1, the V gene TRBV19; the D gene is possibly TRBD2 (5 bases). There are 14 residues in the CDR3. V was trimmed by 4 bases and J by 6 bases, leaving 13 bases between them. The V gene's germline CDR1 is LNHDA and CDR2 SQIVND (reference sequence). The CDR3 spells CASSTSPVGNEQFF. The CDR3 region has the DNA TGTGCCAGTAGTACTAGCCCGGTTGGCAATGAGCAGTTCTTC. Using reference TRBV19 and TRBJ2-1 for the parts outside the CDR3, the full variable domain is DGGITQSPKYLFRKEGQNVTLSCEQNLNHDAMYWYRQDPGQGLRLIYYSQIVNDFQKGDIAEGYSVSREKKESFPLTVTSAQKNPTAFYLCASSTSPVGNEQFFGPGTRLTVL.

On this clonotype: One base away lies a much larger clone, so this may be a sequencing read error. The chain couples TRBV4-1 to TRBJ2-7; 10 bases match TRBD1. The ends lost 2 bases at V and 6 bases at J; junction bases unmatched: 7. The V gene's germline CDR1 is MGHRA and CDR2 YSYEKL. The CDR3 extends over 15 amino acids. This chain's CDR3 is CASSQPWDRGTEQYF. As DNA, the CDR3 is TGCGCCAGCAGCCAACCTTGGGACAGGGGTACCGAGCAGTACTTC.

The table lists this clonotype with many counts. The chain employs TRBV24-1 and TRBJ2-5; TRBD1 or TRBD2 may be the D gene (5 bases each). CDR1 is KGHDR and CDR2 is SFDVKD in the germline V gene. V dropped 2 bases and J dropped 4 bases, with 13 bases sitting between them. CDR3 length equals 15 residues. CDR3 bases: TGTGCCACCAGTGATTCCGGGGCGAGGATAGAGACCCAGTACTTC. Encoded protein: CATSDSGARIETQYF.

The sample holds many counts of this clonotype. The CDR3 coding sequence is TGTGCCAGTAGTGGCCTCTCGACAGGGAACTATGGCTACACCTTC. Protein: CASSGLSTGNYGYTF. The chain is built from TRBV19 and TRBJ1-2, with 7 bases that match TRBD1. Germline V gene lookup returns CDR1 LNHDA and CDR2 SQIVND (reference sequence). The CDR3 has 15 amino acids. V was clipped by 5 bases and J by 2 bases; unmatched bases: 8.

The chain uses TRBV13 and TRBJ1-2, with D possibly being TRBD1 (5 bases). CDR1 is PRHDT, CDR2 FYEKMQ, per germline (reference sequence). The CDR3 sequence is 16 residues long. V was trimmed by 4 bases and J by 2 bases, leaving 17 bases between them. The chain's CDR3 is CASSSREPGGNYGYTF. The CDR3 DNA reads as TGTGCCAGCAGCTCAAGAGAACCGGGGGGGAACTATGGCTACACCTTC.

The V and J genes are TRBV5-1 and TRBJ2-3; D gene uncertain. The V end lost 4 bases, the J end lost 6 bases, and 6 bases lay between the germline ends. Germline V gene sequence: CDR1 SGHRS, CDR2 YFSETQ. This CDR3 region has 11 residues. CDR3 in DNA: TGCGCCAGCAGCAACGGGGATACGCAGTATTTT. It encodes CASSNGDTQYF.

J is TRBJ1-5 and V is TRBV27; TRBD1 matches at 8 bases. Germline V gene lookup returns CDR1 MNHEY and CDR2 SMNVEV (reference sequence). The V segment lost 6 bases and the J segment 7 bases; nucleotides outside the gene matches: 14. The CDR3 runs to 16 residues. The CDR3 DNA is TGTGCCAGCAGCTTGTTAGGACAGGGAGGTTGGCAGCCCCAGCATTTT. Translation: CASSLLGQGGWQPQHF.

In this sample, this clonotype turned up a few times. V and J are TRBV27 and TRBJ2-2, with D unclear. Germline V gene sequence: CDR1 MNHEY, CDR2 SMNVEV (reference sequence). The V end was cut by 5 bases, the J end by 0 bases, with 7 bases between. This CDR3 region has 14 residues. CDR3 bases: TGTGCCAGCAGTAAAGGATCGAACACCGGGGAGCTGTTTTTT. Its protein product is CASSKGSNTGELFF.

The chain combines TRBV2 with TRBJ1-6; TRBD1 matches at 8 bases. Germline V gene data show CDR1 as SNHLY and CDR2 as FYNNEI. This CDR3 contains 15 residues. J lost 5 bases, V lost 5 bases, and 5 bases had no gene match. The DNA of the CDR3 is TGTGCCAGCAGTTTGGACAGGGCACATAATTCACCCCTCCACTTT. It yields the protein CASSLDRAHNSPLHF.

The chain joins TRBV20-1 to TRBJ1-3; TRBD1 is a possible D gene (6 bases). Deletions cut 5 bases from V and 5 bases from J, with 13 bases between. The CDR3 covers 13 residues. Germline V CDR1 and CDR2: DFQATT, SNEGSKA (reference sequence). Here the CDR3 reads CSASGAERNTIYF. The CDR3 DNA reads TGCAGTGCTTCGGGGGCCGAGCGAAACACCATATATTTT.

As regards this clonotype: Lacking the conserved final phenylalanine or tryptophan, this CDR3 likely reflects a read error. The V and J genes are TRBV7-9 and TRBJ1-1, with D unclear. V lost 3 bases, J lost 0 bases, and 8 bases lay in between. This CDR3 spans 14 amino acids. Germline CDR1 and CDR2: SEHNR and FQNEAQ (reference sequence). The CDR3 sequence: CASSLAGVNTEAFL. CDR3 bases: TGTGCCAGCAGCTTGGCCGGAGTGAACACTGAAGCTTTCCTT.

This clonotype was detected ten times or more. J is TRBJ2-7 and V is TRBV5-6; D could derive from TRBD1 or TRBD2 (5 bases each). Germline V gene data show CDR1 as SGHDT and CDR2 as YYEEEE. V lost 0 bases, J lost 4 bases, and 14 bases lay in between. This CDR3 has 15 amino acids. CDR3 sequence (DNA): TGTGCCAGCAGCTTGGCTATGGGGGTCGGATACGAGCAGTACTTC. Its translation is CASSLAMGVGYEQYF.

V and J are TRBV12-3 or TRBV12-4 and TRBJ1-4; 8 bases are a match to TRBD1. The CDR3 loop spans 14 amino acids. With 6 bases clipped from V and 8 bases from J, the junction kept 8 bases outside the gene matches. CDR3 region: CASSRGQGYEKLFF. The DNA for the CDR3 is TGTGCCAGCAGCCGAGGACAGGGATACGAAAAACTGTTTTTT.

At least ten counts were recorded for this clonotype. The chain employs TRBV19 and TRBJ1-1; 11 nucleotides align to TRBD1. V shed 4 bases and J 5 bases; nucleotides not matched to a gene: 6. Germline V gene sequence: CDR1 LNHDA, CDR2 SQIVND (reference sequence). The CDR3 runs 15 residues. CDR3 protein: CASSNRDRGGTEAFF. Here the CDR3 DNA reads TGTGCCAGTAGTAATCGGGACAGGGGGGGAACTGAAGCTTTCTTT.

V gene TRBV6-5 combines with J gene TRBJ1-2; D unresolved. The CDR3 is 14 amino acids. The V and J ends lost 1 base and 7 bases respectively, with 13 bases between them. The V gene's germline CDR1 is MNHEY and CDR2 SVGAGI. The CDR3 DNA sequence: TGTGCCAGCAGTTACTTACTAGGAGGCGCTGGCTACACCTTC. It is translated as CASSYLLGGAGYTF.

This clonotype counts as medium-sized (0.01 to 0.1%). The chain uses TRBV2 and TRBJ2-7; possibly TRBD2 for D (5 bases). The V and J ends lost 8 bases and 0 bases respectively, with 17 bases between them. The CDR3 covers 15 residues. Germline V gene lookup returns CDR1 SNHLY and CDR2 FYNNEI. CDR3 sequence (DNA): TGTGCCAGCGGAGGAACTCGGGATAGCTCCTACGAGCAGTACTTC. Protein product: CASGGTRDSSYEQYF.

This clonotype was seen repeatedly, ten times or more. The chain combines TRBV7-2 with TRBJ2-2; D not resolved. Trimming took off 5 bases at V and 4 bases at J, with 14 bases between the two ends. This CDR3 spans 15 amino acids. The germline V gene has CDR1 SGHTA and CDR2 FQGNSA. As DNA, the CDR3 is TGTGCCAGCAGCGCCGCAGGCTTAGGCACCGGGGAGCTGTTTTTT. Translating it yields CASSAAGLGTGELFF.